This T cell receptor (beta chain) was sequenced for a study of blood T cell repertoires in COVID-19. The authors' processing: The authors estimated nucleated cell counts from reference gene primer amplification. Assay used: immunoSEQ multiplex PCR; TCRdb lists only in-frame clones, some missing. V and J calls and clone size are as listed in that table; D and trimming were resolved from the DNA. This repertoire shows nearly 350,000 clones, 85% to 90% found once; its top ten account for 5.5% to 7.5%. Germline V gene sequence: CDR1 SGDLS, CDR2 YYNGEE. The CDR3 extends over 15 amino acids. Trimming cost V 4 bases and J 3 bases, with 16 bases left between them. The table lists this clone with a few counts.

J is TRBJ1-2 and V is TRBV9; D uncertain. The sample comprised peripheral blood. The receptor was derived from a woman aged 70-85 years with COVID-19, enrolled during active disease. The CDR3 loop reads CASSPVVGSYYGYTF. The DNA of the CDR3 is TGTGCCAGCAGCCCCGTGGTGGGCAGCTACTATGGCTACACCTTC.